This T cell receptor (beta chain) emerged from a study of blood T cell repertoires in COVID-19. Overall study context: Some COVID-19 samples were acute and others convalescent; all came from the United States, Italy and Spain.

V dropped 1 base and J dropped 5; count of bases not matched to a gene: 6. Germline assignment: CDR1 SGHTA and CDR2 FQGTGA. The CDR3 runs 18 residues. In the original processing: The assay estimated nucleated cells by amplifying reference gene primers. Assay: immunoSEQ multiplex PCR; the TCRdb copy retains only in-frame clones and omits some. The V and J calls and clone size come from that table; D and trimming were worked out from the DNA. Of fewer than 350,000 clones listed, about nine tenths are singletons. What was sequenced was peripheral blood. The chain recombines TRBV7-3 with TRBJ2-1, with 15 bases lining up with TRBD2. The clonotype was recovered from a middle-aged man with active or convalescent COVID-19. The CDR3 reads CASSLNRGLAGGHNEQFF. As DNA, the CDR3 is TGTGCCAGCAGCTTAAATAGGGGACTAGCGGGAGGCCACAATGAGCAGTTCTTC.